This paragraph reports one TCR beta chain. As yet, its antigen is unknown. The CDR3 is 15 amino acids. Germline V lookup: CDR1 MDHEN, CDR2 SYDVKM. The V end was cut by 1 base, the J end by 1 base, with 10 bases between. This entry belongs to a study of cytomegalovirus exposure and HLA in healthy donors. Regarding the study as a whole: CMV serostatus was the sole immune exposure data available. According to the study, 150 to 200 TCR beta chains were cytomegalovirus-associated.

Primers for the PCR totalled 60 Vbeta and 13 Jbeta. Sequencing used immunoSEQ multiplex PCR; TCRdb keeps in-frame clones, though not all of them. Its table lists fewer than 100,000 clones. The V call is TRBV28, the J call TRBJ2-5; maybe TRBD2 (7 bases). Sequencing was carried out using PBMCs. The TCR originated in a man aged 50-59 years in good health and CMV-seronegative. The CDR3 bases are TGTGCCAGCAGTTTATCACGGGGGGCCCAAGAGACCCAGTACTTC. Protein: CASSLSRGAQETQYF. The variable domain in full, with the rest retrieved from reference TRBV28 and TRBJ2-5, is DVKVTQSSRYLVKRTGEKVFLECVQDMDHENMFWYRQDPGLGLRLIYFSYDVKMKEKGDIPEGYSVSREKKERFSLILESASTNQTSMYLCASSLSRGAQETQYFGPGTRLLVL.